This T cell receptor (beta chain) comes out of a study of shared clonotypes between healthy human individuals. Profiling relied on immunoSEQ multiplex PCR, and the TCRdb table lists in-frame clones only, not all of them. The sample carries some 2,500,000 clones, roughly 90% recorded once. This CDR3 is 14 amino acids long. V was clipped by 0 bases and J by 1 base, with 8 bases between them. Germline-derived CDR1 and CDR2 are SGHRS and YFSETQ. The sample taken for sequencing was naive CD4+ T cells from PBMCs. As to subset: CD45RA+ positively selected. The V gene is TRBV5-1, the J gene TRBJ2-7; D is unclear. This TCR was sampled from a man aged 18 to 29 in good health. Some clones in this sample may be carry-over from other donors' samples. As DNA, the CDR3 is TGCGCCAGCAGCTTGGAGAATCCTTCCTACGAGCAGTACTTC. Amino acid sequence: CASSLENPSYEQYF.